A selection of T cell receptor beta chains follows, all from one sample in a study of monozygotic twins with inflammatory bowel disease. TCRdb re-called the 5' RACE reads, yielding one record per CDR3 amino acid sequence without DNA. The sample's table shows some 210,000 distinct CDR3 sequences. The sample was blood. Receptor source: a human donor with ulcerative colitis or Crohn's disease, or a healthy co-twin of an affected twin (not recorded which). Each CDR3 is given with its conserved first and last residue. The order of the fields is V gene, J gene, CDR3 protein.

TRBV7-8	TRBJ2-6	CASSFSANSGANVLTF
TRBV7-2	TRBJ1-2	CASSLERIANYGYTF
TRBV6-5	TRBJ1-1	CASRTPGGLAFF
TRBV14	TRBJ2-7	CASSPGLAYEQYF
TRBV5-4	TRBJ2-7	CASSLVGENYEQYF
TRBV2	TRBJ1-1	CASSRLTPSGTEAFF
TRBV27	TRBJ2-3	CASSFGPHTDTQYF
TRBV5-1	TRBJ2-7	CASSLDKTGGIYEQYF
TRBV29-1	TRBJ1-1	CSVEAEMNTEAFF
TRBV6-1	TRBJ2-3	CASSEWDTQYF
TRBV5-1	TRBJ1-6	CASSLSAAKESPLHF
TRBV5-1	TRBJ2-1	CASSSGWDRGRNEQFF
TRBV7-2	TRBJ2-3	CASSLQGPADTQYF
TRBV6-1	TRBJ1-2	CASSLTGGPGYTF
TRBV25-1	TRBJ2-5	CASSDLRDRGLSETQYF
TRBV5-1	TRBJ2-1	CASSLESGVNEQFF
TRBV27	TRBJ1-5	CASSTGQGGYYSNQPQHF
TRBV18	TRBJ2-1	CASSPGAAAADPMSSYNEQFF
TRBV5-1	TRBJ2-1	CASQGDSYNEQFF
TRBV5-4	TRBJ2-3	CASSLREGAGDTQYF
TRBV3-1	TRBJ2-2	CASSRTGANTGELFF
TRBV27	TRBJ2-5	CASSPDRPETQYF
TRBV12-3/TRBV12-4	TRBJ1-2	CASSPAGQGFYGYTF
TRBV5-1	TRBJ1-3	CASSLGYSGNTIYF
TRBV12-3/TRBV12-4	TRBJ1-5	CASSFGIQPQHF
TRBV10-3	TRBJ1-2	CAINGMGEGYGYTF
TRBV20-1	TRBJ2-5	CSATGLAGEREETQYF
TRBV19	TRBJ2-1	CARQCGGPIDEQFF
TRBV6-5	TRBJ2-3	CASSYGLAPDTQYF
TRBV7-2	TRBJ1-6	CASSLTGGYNSPLHF
TRBV7-8	TRBJ2-2	CASSLNVGGTGELFF
TRBV25-1	TRBJ2-1	CASSDSHTRTSGRVSSYNEQFF
TRBV20-1	TRBJ2-1	CSARVAGGNEQFF
TRBV4-2	TRBJ1-2	CASSHEGDNYGYTF
TRBV6-2/TRBV6-3	TRBJ2-2	CASSSGLNTGELFF
TRBV6-6	TRBJ1-1	CASSYGQANTEAFF
TRBV3-1	TRBJ2-3	CASSQEELGRTQYF
TRBV4-1	TRBJ1-5	CASSQEFYSNQPQHF
TRBV27	TRBJ1-1	CASSFETGGFTEAFF
TRBV7-6	TRBJ2-1	CASSLAGAAVIKFF
TRBV5-1	TRBJ1-1	CASSGGGSNTEAFF
TRBV25-1	TRBJ2-3	CASSPGGGAHTDTQYF
TRBV19	TRBJ1-1	CASSMFTGAAFF
TRBV4-1	TRBJ2-3	CASSQDGTGGSTDTQYF
TRBV24-1	TRBJ2-1	CATSEDGGERYNEQFF
TRBV12-3/TRBV12-4	TRBJ1-1	CASRGGQGRGKAFF
TRBV20-1	TRBJ2-1	CSASTRRNEQFF
TRBV2	TRBJ2-1	CASSEELLLSYNEQFF
TRBV6-5	TRBJ2-3	CASSSLEGVTDTQYF
TRBV18	TRBJ1-5	CASSFSEQGANQPQHF
TRBV29-1	TRBJ1-1	CSVAGPSNTEAFF
TRBV11-2	TRBJ2-3	CASSLGRDTQYF
TRBV7-2	TRBJ1-2	CASSPQGFGVNYGYTF
TRBV12-3/TRBV12-4	TRBJ1-5	CASSLIQRPQHF